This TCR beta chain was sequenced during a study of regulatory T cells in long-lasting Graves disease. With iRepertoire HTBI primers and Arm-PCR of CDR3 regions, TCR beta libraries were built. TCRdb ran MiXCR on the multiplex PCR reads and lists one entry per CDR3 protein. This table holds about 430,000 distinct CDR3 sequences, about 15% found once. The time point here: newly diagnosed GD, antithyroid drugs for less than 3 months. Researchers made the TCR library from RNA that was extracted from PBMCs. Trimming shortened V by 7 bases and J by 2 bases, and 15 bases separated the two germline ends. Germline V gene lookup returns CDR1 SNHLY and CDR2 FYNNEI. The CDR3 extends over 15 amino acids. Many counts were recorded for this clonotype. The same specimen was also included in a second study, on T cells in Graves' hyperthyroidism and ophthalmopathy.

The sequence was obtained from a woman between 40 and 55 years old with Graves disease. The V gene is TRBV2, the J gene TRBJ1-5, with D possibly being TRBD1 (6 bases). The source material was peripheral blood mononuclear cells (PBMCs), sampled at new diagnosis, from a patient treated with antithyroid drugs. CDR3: CASNRVSPGNQPQHF. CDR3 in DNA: TGTGCCAGCAACAGGGTGTCCCCCGGCAATCAGCCCCAGCATTTT. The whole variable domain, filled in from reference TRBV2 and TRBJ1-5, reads EPEVTQTPSHQVTQMGQEVILRCVPISNHLYFYWYRQILGQKVEFLVSFYNNEISEKSEIFDDQFSVERPDGSNFTLKIRSTKLEDSAMYFCASNRVSPGNQPQHFGDGTRLSIL.